Presented here are 18 T cell receptor beta chains from one specimen sequenced in a study of CD8+CD57+ T cells in acquired aplastic anemia. Genomic DNA was employed as the template in profiling TCR beta VDJ and CDR3. From the reads, TCRdb called clonotypes with MiXCR, one entry per CDR3 protein. Here the sample spans 400,000 to 500,000 distinct CDR3 sequences, 55% to 70% being singletons. Sequenced sample: sorted CD4+, CD8+, or CD8+CD57+ T cells (not recorded which) from PBMCs. These receptors came from a human donor in good health, serving as a control.

Regarding this clonotype: One end of the junction does not line up with germline, which may come from a read error. The chain employs TRBV19 and TRBJ2-3; D is perhaps TRBD1 (6 bases). The CDR3 runs 14 residues. Germline assignment: CDR1 LNHDA and CDR2 SQIVND (reference sequence). The CDR3 is CASSTGYGTDTQYF. The CDR3 bases are TGTGCCAGCAGCACAGGGTACGGCACAGATACGCAGTATTTC.

The chain joins TRBV7-8 to TRBJ2-5; no clear D gene. Germline CDR1 SGHVS, CDR2 FQNEAQ. The CDR3 contains 15 residues. V was trimmed by 5 bases and J by 14 bases, leaving 27 bases between them. CDR3 coding DNA: TGTGCCAGCAGCACAGTCATGAACGCGCAAGAGACCCTTTACTTC. Residues: CASSTVMNAQETLYF.

Comments on this clonotype: A single base separates this from a much larger clone, so it may be a read error. This chain links TRBV12-5 with TRBJ2-3; D is possibly TRBD1 or TRBD2 (5 bases each). The CDR3 contains 15 residues. Germline loops: CDR1 LGHNT, CDR2 FRNRAP. This CDR3 is CASNVPGTGTDTQYF. As DNA, the CDR3 is TGTGCCAGCAACGTGCCCGGGACGGGCACAGATACGCAGTATTTT.

The table lists this clonotype with many counts. V usage is TRBV7-2 and J usage is TRBJ2-2, with D uncertain. With 7 bases removed from V and 4 bases from J, the gap between germline ends came to 7 bases. Germline V gene sequence: CDR1 SGHTA, CDR2 FQGNSA. The CDR3 contains 12 residues. The CDR3 region has the DNA TGTGCCAGCACTCGACTCACCGGGGAGCTGTTTTTT. Its translation is CASTRLTGELFF.

The chain links TRBV7-3 to TRBJ1-2; a possible D gene is TRBD1 (6 bases). The V gene's germline CDR1 is SGHTA and CDR2 FQGTGA. Trimming took off 7 bases at V and 2 bases at J, with 14 bases between the two ends. The CDR3 runs 14 residues. The CDR3 bases are TGTGCCAGCAAGGGGGAGGGAGTGAACTATGGCTACACCTTC. Amino acid sequence: CASKGEGVNYGYTF. The whole variable domain, remainder taken from reference TRBV7-3 and TRBJ1-2, is GAGVSQTPSNKVTEKGKYVELRCDPISGHTALYWYRQSLGQGPEFLIYFQGTGAADDSGLPNDRFFAVRPEGSVSTLKIQRTERGDSAVYLCASKGEGVNYGYTFGSGTRLTVV.

Notes on this clonotype: At one boundary the junction diverges from the germline segment, which might be a read error. The chain couples TRBV20-1 to TRBJ2-1, with D uncertain. The CDR3 extends over 13 amino acids. Germline CDR1 is DFQATT and CDR2 is SNEGSKA (reference sequence). CDR3 region: CSARDGRLREQFF. DNA for the CDR3: TGCAGTGCTCGAGATGGAAGGCTACGAGAGCAGTTCTTC.

Many counts were recorded for this clonotype. This CDR3 reads CASSERTSGGSPETQYF. DNA of the CDR3: TGTGCCAGCAGTGAAAGGACTAGCGGGGGGTCTCCAGAGACCCAGTACTTC. The rearrangement joins TRBV2 to TRBJ2-5; 14 bases agree with TRBD2. Germline V CDR1 and CDR2: SNHLY, FYNNEI. J was trimmed by 4 bases and V by 2 bases; bases with no gene match: 6. The CDR3 has 17 residues.

Remarks on this clonotype: The DNA is omitted, as the CDR3 cannot be located on it reliably, and the CDR3 follows TCRdb's listing. The chain has TRBV7-2 and TRBJ2-7; the listed D gene, TRBD1, was not tested against the DNA. Germline V lookup: CDR1 SGHTA, CDR2 FQGNSA. The CDR3 region is 14 residues in length, termini included. This CDR3 reads CASSFGQGSDYGYF.

The V gene is TRBV12-3 or TRBV12-4, the J gene TRBJ2-7; 10 bases line up with TRBD1. This CDR3 has 15 amino acids. The trim removed 2 bases at V and 6 bases at J, leaving 7 bases unmatched. The CDR3 region has the DNA TGTGCCAGCAGTTTAACCGGGACAGGGGCGGGCGAGCAGTACTTC. The encoded protein is CASSLTGTGAGEQYF.

The V gene is TRBV19, the J gene TRBJ1-5; D is unclear. The V end lost 0 bases, the J end lost 14 bases, and 14 bases lay between the germline ends. Germline loops: CDR1 LNHDA, CDR2 SQIVND (reference sequence). CDR3 length equals 13 residues. The CDR3 DNA reads TGTGCCAGTAGTATAGATCAGAGCGGACTAAAGCATTTT. This sequence encodes CASSIDQSGLKHF.

This clonotype was counted ten times or more. This chain links TRBV12-3 or TRBV12-4 with TRBJ1-1; possibly TRBD1 for D (5 bases). Trimming removed 6 bases from V and 6 bases from J, with 17 bases in between. The CDR3 has 14 amino acids. As DNA, the CDR3 is TGTGCCAGCAGCGGGAGTCGGGGGATTCCTGAAGCTTTCTTT. Its protein is CASSGSRGIPEAFF.

V gene TRBV9 combines with J gene TRBJ1-5; the D gene is possibly TRBD1 (5 bases). Germline assignment: CDR1 SGDLS and CDR2 YYNGEE. The germline V and J ends were trimmed by 4 bases and 8 bases, with 16 bases remaining between them. CDR3 size: 14 residues. The CDR3 bases are TGTGCCAGCAGCCCAACCATGGGGGAGGAGCCCCAGCATTTT. Residues: CASSPTMGEEPQHF.

Points on this clonotype: A read error may produce the germline difference seen at one junction end. V and J are TRBV19 and TRBJ1-5; D unclear. The CDR3 contains 15 residues. Germline assignment: CDR1 LNHDA and CDR2 SQIVND (reference sequence). The CDR3 region has the DNA TGTGCCGGTAGAATGGCAGGCTATAGCAATCAGCCCCAGCATTTT. This encodes CAGRMAGYSNQPQHF. Drawing the rest from reference TRBV19 and TRBJ1-5, the complete variable domain is DGGITQSPKYLFRKEGQNVTLSCEQNLNHDAMYWYRQDPGQGLRLIYYSQIVNDFQKGDIAEGYSVSREKKESFPLTVTSAQKNPTAFYLCAGRMAGYSNQPQHFGDGTRLSIL.

The V gene is TRBV6-4, the J gene TRBJ2-5; 11 nucleotides align to TRBD2. The junction had 5 bases not matched to a gene; V was cut back by 3 bases and J by 5 bases. The CDR3 contains 15 residues. Germline V gene sequence: CDR1 MRHNA, CDR2 SNTAGT. The CDR3 coding sequence is TGTGCCAGCAGTGAGGTAGCGGGGGGGCATGAGACCCAGTACTTC. It encodes CASSEVAGGHETQYF.

The V call is TRBV9, the J call TRBJ2-7; TRBD1 aligns across 8 bases. Germline V gene data show CDR1 as SGDLS and CDR2 as YYNGEE. V trimming: 3 bases; J trimming: 8 bases; junction bases outside the gene matches: 16. The CDR3 has 16 amino acids. The CDR3, as DNA: TGTGCCAGCAGCGCTGCGAGGGGCAGGGGGCAGGAGCAGCAGTACTTC. It codes for CASSAARGRGQEQQYF.

The chain carries TRBV9 and TRBJ2-7; 7 bases are a match to TRBD2. J was trimmed by 3 bases and V by 4 bases; bases with no gene match: 7. This CDR3 is built from 14 residues. From germline, CDR1 is SGDLS and CDR2 YYNGEE. CDR3 DNA sequence: TGTGCCAGCAGCCCGCAAGGGGAGGGCTACGAGCAGTACTTC. Protein sequence: CASSPQGEGYEQYF.

In regard to this clonotype: Germline is not matched at one junction end, which may reflect a read error. The rearrangement uses TRBV24-1 and TRBJ1-5; D is unresolved. The end of the DNA fits TRBJ2-3 better, so the J call may be wrong. CDR1 and CDR2 from the germline V gene are KGHDR and SFDVKD. The CDR3 has 14 residues. The CDR3 here is CATSGPAYTHTQYF. For the CDR3, the DNA is TGTGCCACCTCCGGGCCTGCATACACACATACGCAGTATTTT.

This clonotype was counted ten times or more. The V call is TRBV7-2, the J call TRBJ2-5, with a weak D call TRBD1 (5 bases). V was pared by 3 bases and J by 5 bases, with 13 bases between. The CDR3 totals 14 residues. CDR1 is SGHTA, CDR2 FQGNSA, per germline. The CDR3 nucleotides are TGTGCCAGCAGCTTGCGTAGGGGCCTTGAGACCCAGTACTTC. It yields the protein CASSLRRGLETQYF.